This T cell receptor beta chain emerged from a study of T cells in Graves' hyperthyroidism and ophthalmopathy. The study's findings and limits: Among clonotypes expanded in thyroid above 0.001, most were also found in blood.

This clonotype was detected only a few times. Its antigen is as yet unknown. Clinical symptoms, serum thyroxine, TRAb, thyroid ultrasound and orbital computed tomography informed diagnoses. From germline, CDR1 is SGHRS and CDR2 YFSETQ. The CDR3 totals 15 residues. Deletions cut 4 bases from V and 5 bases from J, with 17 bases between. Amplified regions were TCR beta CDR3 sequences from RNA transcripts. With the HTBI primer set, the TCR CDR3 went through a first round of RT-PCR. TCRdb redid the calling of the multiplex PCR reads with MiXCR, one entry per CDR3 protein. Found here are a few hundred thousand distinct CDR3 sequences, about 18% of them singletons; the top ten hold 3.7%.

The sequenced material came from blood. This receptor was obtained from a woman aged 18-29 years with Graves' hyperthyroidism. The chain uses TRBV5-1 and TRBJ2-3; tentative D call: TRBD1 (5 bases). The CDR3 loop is CASSPVGVAGDTQYF. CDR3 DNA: TGCGCCAGCAGCCCGGTAGGGGTAGCCGGAGATACGCAGTATTTT.